This T cell receptor (beta chain) was sequenced in a study of T cells after posttransplantation cyclophosphamide. With 5 bases removed from V and 6 bases from J, the gap between germline ends came to 13 bases. The germline CDR1 and CDR2 sequences are MNHEY and SVGAGI. This CDR3 is 13 amino acids long. This clone showed up just once. Method: immunoSEQ multiplex PCR; TCRdb's copy keeps in-frame clones and lacks some. The top ten hold under 0.3% of the sample, which has approximately 9,800 clones, nearly 99% seen once. This clonotype was sampled from a man in his fifties or sixties in good health, CMV-negative, and a related stem cell transplant donor. This rearrangement joins TRBV6-5 to TRBJ1-1, with D unclear. The sequenced sample was naive CD8+ T cells sorted from PBMCs. CDR3 amino acids: CASSPSQSPEAFF. CDR3 coding DNA: TGTGCCAGCAGTCCATCCCAGTCCCCTGAAGCTTTCTTT.